The 32 T cell receptor beta chains in this list originate from one sample, sequenced in a study of T cells in Graves' hyperthyroidism and ophthalmopathy. TCR beta CDR3 regions were amplified from RNA. First-round RT-PCR with HTBI primers amplified the TCR CDR3 region. Using its own MiXCR run on the multiplex PCR reads, TCRdb lists one record per CDR3 protein. The data contain approximately 380,000 distinct CDR3 sequences, 19% of them seen just once; the ten biggest clones take up 3.5% to 4%. The specimen sequenced was blood. The receptors derive from a woman aged 18-29 years with Graves' hyperthyroidism.

This clonotype was detected ten times or more. The J gene is TRBJ2-7, the V gene TRBV27, with 8 nucleotides matching TRBD1. V lost 5 bases to trimming and J lost 5 bases; unmatched junction nucleotides: 5. Looked up from germline, CDR1 is MNHEY and CDR2 is SMNVEV (reference sequence). This CDR3 is 13 amino acids long. The DNA of the CDR3 is TGTGCCAGCAGTGTGGACAGGGCCCACGAGCAGTACTTC. Amino acids: CASSVDRAHEQYF.

In its sample, this clonotype was seen many times. The chain is built from TRBV10-3 and TRBJ2-5, with D possibly being TRBD1 (6 bases). Germline V CDR1 and CDR2: ENHRY, SYGVKD. V lost 9 bases, J lost 5 bases, and 19 bases lay in between. CDR3 length: 14 amino acids. CDR3 protein: CAIRPQGGGETQYF. In DNA form, the CDR3 reads TGTGCCATTAGACCACAGGGCGGCGGTGAGACCCAGTACTTC.

This clonotype was counted at least ten times. The chain is built from TRBV11-2 and TRBJ2-7; TRBD1 agrees at 9 bases. The V and J ends lost 7 bases and 3 bases, in that order; junction bases with no gene match: 7. The CDR3 runs 14 residues. CDR1 is SGHAT and CDR2 is FQNNGV in the germline V gene. The CDR3 sequence: CASTPDRGFYEQYF. The CDR3 nucleotides read TGTGCCAGCACCCCGGACAGGGGATTCTACGAGCAGTACTTC.

In the case of this clonotype: At one of its ends the junction is not consistent with the germline gene, which may arise from a read error. The V call is TRBV4-2, the J call TRBJ1-1, with D unclear. This CDR3 is built from 14 residues. Per the germline V gene, CDR1 is LGHNA and CDR2 is YNFKEQ. CDR3 loop: CASIQVGGNTEAFF. The CDR3 DNA reads as TGTGCCAGCATCCAAGTTGGCGGTAACACTGAAGCTTTCTTT.

This chain joins TRBV7-3 and TRBJ1-1; 8 bases align to TRBD1. From germline, CDR1 is SGHTA and CDR2 FQGTGA. The V and J ends lost 2 bases and 4 bases, in that order; junction bases with no gene match: 9. The CDR3 totals 16 residues. In DNA, the CDR3 is TGTGCCAGCAGCTTATCCTCGCAGGGGGCGAGCACTGAAGCTTTCTTT. Its protein product is CASSLSSQGASTEAFF.

At least ten counts were recorded for this clonotype. V usage is TRBV7-9 and J usage is TRBJ2-5; 7 bases are a match to TRBD1. The V gene end was trimmed by 5 bases and the J gene end by 4 bases; junction bases not matched to a gene: 13. Looked up from germline, CDR1 is SEHNR and CDR2 is FQNEAQ (reference sequence). The CDR3 spans 16 residues. DNA for the CDR3: TGTGCCAGCAGCCCAGACAGGGTGGCACTGGGAGAGACCCAGTACTTC. Encoded protein: CASSPDRVALGETQYF.

This clonotype was picked up many times. The chain combines TRBV7-3 with TRBJ2-2, with 7 nucleotides matching TRBD1. Germline CDR1 and CDR2: SGHTA and FQGTGA. J gave up 7 bases and V 0 bases, and 8 bases lay outside the gene matches. This CDR3 contains 16 residues. CDR3 in DNA: TGTGCCAGCAGCTTAACCCCCACAGGGGCGGTCGGGGAGCTGTTTTTT. Amino acid sequence: CASSLTPTGAVGELFF.

This clonotype has only a few counts. The V and J genes are TRBV20-1 and TRBJ2-7; D gene uncertain. The germline V and J ends were trimmed by 3 bases and 9 bases, with 9 bases remaining between them. Germline CDR1 reads DFQATT; CDR2 reads SNEGSKA (reference sequence). CDR3 length: 10 residues. CDR3 sequence reads: CSARGPRQYF. In nucleotides, the CDR3 is TGCAGTGCTAGGGGCCCACGGCAGTACTTC.

In this sample, this clonotype turned up many times. In DNA form, the CDR3 reads TGTGCCAGCAGTTCTCCGGGGGCGGGTGGCTACACCTTC. It translates to CASSSPGAGGYTF. V gene TRBV28 combines with J gene TRBJ1-2; D is perhaps TRBD1 (6 bases). The CDR3 has 13 amino acids. From germline, CDR1 is MDHEN and CDR2 SYDVKM. The V and J ends lost 4 bases and 7 bases respectively, with 13 bases between them.

This clonotype was counted at least ten times. The CDR3 nucleotides are TGTGCCAGCAGTTCCCTCAACTATGGCTACACCTTC. It codes for CASSSLNYGYTF. V gene TRBV28 combines with J gene TRBJ1-2; D remains unclear. V lost 4 bases and J lost 2, with 5 bases in between. This CDR3 spans 12 amino acids. Germline V lookup: CDR1 MDHEN, CDR2 SYDVKM.

This clonotype was recorded many times. V gene TRBV18 combines with J gene TRBJ1-1; D gene uncertain. Trimming pared 0 bases from V and 6 bases from J, leaving 14 bases between. The germline gives CDR1 KGHSH, CDR2 LQKENI. The length of the CDR3 is 15 residues. The CDR3 DNA sequence: TGTGCCAGCTCACCACCACGCAGATCGATGGCTGAAGCTTTCTTT. Translated, it gives CASSPPRRSMAEAFF.

Many counts were recorded for this clonotype. The genes are TRBV2 and TRBJ1-6, with D unresolved. CDR1 and CDR2 from the germline V gene are SNHLY and FYNNEI. This CDR3 region has 13 residues. V dropped 4 bases and J dropped 11 bases, with 12 bases sitting between them. CDR3 in DNA: TGTGCCAGCAGTGTAACAGTAAGAACACCCCTCCACTTT. This sequence encodes CASSVTVRTPLHF.

The V call is TRBV5-6, the J call TRBJ2-5; TRBD2 matches 10 bases. The junction had 14 bases not matched to a gene; V was cut back by 4 bases and J by 5 bases. The germline gives CDR1 SGHDT, CDR2 YYEEEE. The CDR3 loop spans 17 amino acids. The CDR3 nucleotides are TGTGCCAGCAGCCCCGGCCTAGCGGGGGCGTTATTGGAGACCCAGTACTTC. This gives the protein CASSPGLAGALLETQYF.

This clonotype was seen more than once but under ten times. The chain links TRBV5-6 to TRBJ1-1; perhaps TRBD1 as D (6 bases). Germline CDR1 reads SGHDT; CDR2 reads YYEEEE. This CDR3 has 15 residues. V was shortened by 0 bases and J by 5 bases, with 14 bases between the two germline ends. The CDR3 sequence: CASSLGYGGPTEAFF. The CDR3, as DNA: TGTGCCAGCAGCTTGGGTTACGGGGGGCCGACTGAAGCTTTCTTT.

For the CDR3, the DNA is TGTGCCAGCAGCCTCGGGGGGGCCATAGGGGAGCAGTACTTC. Protein product: CASSLGGAIGEQYF. The rearrangement links TRBV2 to TRBJ2-7; TRBD2 matches 8 bases. This CDR3 comprises 14 residues. J lost 7 bases, V lost 6 bases, and 11 bases had no gene match. Germline loops: CDR1 SNHLY, CDR2 FYNNEI.

CDR3 nucleotide sequence: TGTGCCAGCAGCGGGACGGGGGGGCATGCCGGGGAGCTGTTTTTT. Translated: CASSGTGGHAGELFF. The V call is TRBV9, the J call TRBJ2-2; 8 bases fit TRBD2. V trimming: 3 bases; J trimming: 6 bases; junction bases outside the gene matches: 7. This CDR3 contains 15 residues. Germline loops: CDR1 SGDLS, CDR2 YYNGEE. The complete variable domain, with remaining parts taken from reference TRBV9 and TRBJ2-2, reads DSGVTQTPKHLITATGQRVTLRCSPRSGDLSVYWYQQSLDQGLQFLIQYYNGEERAKGNILERFSAQQFPDLHSELNLSSLELGDSALYFCASSGTGGHAGELFFGEGSRLTVL.

This clonotype appeared many times. J is TRBJ2-5 and V is TRBV15; D uncertain. The germline V gene has CDR1 LNHNV and CDR2 YYDKDF (reference sequence). The CDR3 has 13 residues. V was pared by 1 base and J by 5 bases, with 8 bases between. The CDR3 DNA follows: TGTGCCACCAGCAGAGTCCTAGTCGAGACCCAGTACTTC. Amino acid sequence: CATSRVLVETQYF.

At least ten counts were recorded for this clonotype. V gene TRBV27 combines with J gene TRBJ1-2; a weak D match, TRBD1 (6 bases). V shed 8 bases and J shed 3 bases, with 13 bases lying between them. In germline, CDR1 is MNHEY, CDR2 SMNVEV (reference sequence). The CDR3 spans 13 residues. CDR3 sequence (DNA): TGTGCCAGCTCCCCAGGGGATTACTATGGCTACACCTTC. This translates into CASSPGDYYGYTF.

The chain carries TRBV12-3 or TRBV12-4 and TRBJ2-7; TRBD2 matches at 10 bases. The length of the CDR3 is 14 residues. Trimming took 4 bases from V and 2 from J; bases not matched to a gene: 2. The CDR3 region is CASSSLAGAYEQYF. The CDR3 coding sequence is TGTGCCAGCAGTTCCCTAGCGGGGGCCTACGAGCAGTACTTC.

The chain joins TRBV10-3 to TRBJ1-2; 9 bases are shared with TRBD1. V lost 4 bases and J lost 1; bases outside the gene matches: 4. The CDR3 sequence is 15 residues long. Germline loops: CDR1 ENHRY, CDR2 SYGVKD. Here the CDR3 reads CAISGGTGLNYGYTF. The CDR3 DNA reads TGTGCCATCAGTGGCGGGACAGGGCTTAACTATGGCTACACCTTC.

This clonotype was seen at least ten times. The J gene is TRBJ1-5, the V gene TRBV2, with 10 bases aligning to TRBD1. V shed 6 bases, J shed 7 bases, and the junction held 3 bases outside the gene matches. CDR1 and CDR2 from the germline V gene are SNHLY and FYNNEI. This CDR3 is 13 amino acids long. CDR3 DNA sequence: TGTGCCAGCAGAGGGACAGGGGAACAGCCCCAGCATTTT. Protein sequence: CASRGTGEQPQHF.

This chain uses TRBV18 with TRBJ1-1; 9 nucleotides agree with TRBD1. There are 17 residues in the CDR3. V lost 2 bases and J lost 5; bases outside the gene matches: 12. Germline V gene lookup returns CDR1 KGHSH and CDR2 LQKENI. The CDR3 loop is CASSPTLPGQGRTEAFF. CDR3 DNA sequence: TGTGCCAGCTCACCAACCCTCCCCGGACAGGGGAGGACTGAAGCTTTCTTT.

Ten or more counts support this clonotype. V is TRBV11-2 and J is TRBJ2-7; 8 bases align to TRBD2. Trimming took 1 base from V and 6 from J; bases not matched to a gene: 5. Germline V gives CDR1 SGHAT, CDR2 FQNNGV. This CDR3 has 14 amino acids. The CDR3 spells CASSLGAGVSEQYF. Here the CDR3 DNA reads TGTGCCAGCAGCTTAGGAGCGGGGGTGAGCGAGCAGTACTTC.

V is TRBV20-1 and J is TRBJ2-2, with 8 positions matching TRBD2. The CDR3 totals 16 residues. Per the germline V gene, CDR1 is DFQATT and CDR2 is SNEGSKA (reference sequence). J lost 2 bases, V lost 3 bases, and 8 bases had no gene match. The CDR3 sequence: CSASDGRAVNTGELFF. CDR3 DNA: TGCAGTGCTAGTGACGGGAGGGCCGTAAACACCGGGGAGCTGTTTTTT.

This clonotype was observed at least ten times. This chain connects TRBV20-1 to TRBJ2-5, with 11 bases lining up with TRBD2. The CDR3 spans 16 residues. Trimming took 0 bases from V and 4 from J; bases not matched to a gene: 7. Germline V gives CDR1 DFQATT, CDR2 SNEGSKA (reference sequence). CDR3 region: CSARDLLAGGVETQYF. The CDR3 coding sequence is TGCAGTGCTAGAGATCTGTTAGCGGGGGGGGTAGAGACCCAGTACTTC.

The sample holds many counts of this clonotype. V and J are TRBV4-1 and TRBJ1-1, with a weak D call TRBD1 (5 bases). V shed 6 bases and J shed 0 bases, with 20 bases lying between them. This CDR3 region has 17 residues. Germline CDR1 and CDR2: MGHRA and YSYEKL. CDR3 bases: TGCGCCAGCAGGTCCGCGGAGGTCTGGGGGTTGAACACTGAAGCTTTCTTT. This gives the protein CASRSAEVWGLNTEAFF.

This clonotype was picked up many times. In DNA form, the CDR3 reads TGCGCCAGCAGTAAGGACGGCGCCTACGAGCAGTACTTC. It is translated as CASSKDGAYEQYF. V is TRBV5-1 and J is TRBJ2-7; no definite D call. The ends were cut back, 5 bases at V and 2 bases at J, with 11 bases in the middle. The CDR3 has 13 residues. The germline V gene encodes CDR1 SGHRS and CDR2 YFSETQ.

This clonotype was detected many times. The V call is TRBV11-2, the J call TRBJ1-1; no reliable D call. CDR1 SGHAT and CDR2 FQNNGV come from the germline V gene. The CDR3 extends over 13 amino acids. V lost 3 bases and J lost 1, with 6 bases in between. DNA for the CDR3: TGTGCCAGCAGCTTTGTAGGGAACACTGAAGCTTTCTTT. Amino acid sequence: CASSFVGNTEAFF.

This clonotype has at least ten counts. The J gene is TRBJ2-7, the V gene TRBV19, with 7 bases that match TRBD1. Trimming removed 4 bases from V and 1 base from J; junction bases left unmatched: 4. The germline CDR1 and CDR2 sequences are LNHDA and SQIVND (reference sequence). The length of the CDR3 is 14 residues. CDR3 DNA sequence: TGTGCCAGTAGTACAACGGGACAGTCCTACGAGCAGTACTTC. Translating it yields CASSTTGQSYEQYF.

This chain links TRBV10-3 with TRBJ1-2, with TRBD1 identical over 7 bases. Germline V gene data show CDR1 as ENHRY and CDR2 as SYGVKD. The CDR3 runs to 15 residues. J was trimmed by 7 bases and V by 2 bases; bases with no gene match: 10. The chain's CDR3 is CAISEQGVGIGGYTF. In nucleotides, the CDR3 is TGTGCCATCAGTGAGCAGGGGGTCGGGATTGGTGGCTACACCTTC.

This clonotype has just a few counts. This chain uses TRBV18 with TRBJ2-2; D possibly corresponds to TRBD1 (6 bases). Germline CDR1 KGHSH, CDR2 LQKENI. V was clipped by 0 bases and J by 6 bases, with 17 bases between them. The CDR3 is 17 residues long. This CDR3 reads CASSPPIAGALAGELFF. DNA for the CDR3: TGTGCCAGCTCACCACCGATCGCAGGGGCGCTTGCCGGGGAGCTGTTTTTT.

As to this clonotype: The final CDR3 position lacks the conserved phenylalanine or tryptophan, pointing to a likely read error. The DNA is left out, because the CDR3 cannot be placed on it with certainty; the CDR3 is given as TCRdb lists it. The chain has TRBV29-1 and TRBJ1-1. CDR1 and CDR2 (germline): SQVTM, ANQGSEA. Termini included, the CDR3 measures 12 amino acids. The CDR3 reads CSVVQLNTEACL.